This T cell receptor beta chain was identified during a study of chemoradiotherapy in HPV16-positive cancers. V was shortened by 3 bases and J by 2 bases, with 9 bases between the two germline ends. CDR3 size: 14 residues. Germline V CDR1 and CDR2: SGHNT, YYREEE (reference sequence). Study-wide points: Non-HPV-specific T cells did not expand in tumors during treatment, whereas candidate HPV-specific clones and E7-related motifs did.

TCRdb's copy holds only in-frame clones and misses some; the assay was immunoSEQ multiplex PCR. The profile covers 8,000 or so clones, with 55% to 75% appearing a single time and about a fifth taken by the ten largest. With regard to this clone: Its specificity is not known.

This specimen was taken from a patient who underwent chemoradiotherapy. The receptor comes from a human donor with HPV-associated anogenital cancer. The V call is TRBV5-4, the J call TRBJ2-4; D not resolved. In nucleotides, the CDR3 is TGTGCCAGCAGCTCCCTAGATACCAAAAACATTCAGTACTTC. Encoded protein: CASSSLDTKNIQYF.